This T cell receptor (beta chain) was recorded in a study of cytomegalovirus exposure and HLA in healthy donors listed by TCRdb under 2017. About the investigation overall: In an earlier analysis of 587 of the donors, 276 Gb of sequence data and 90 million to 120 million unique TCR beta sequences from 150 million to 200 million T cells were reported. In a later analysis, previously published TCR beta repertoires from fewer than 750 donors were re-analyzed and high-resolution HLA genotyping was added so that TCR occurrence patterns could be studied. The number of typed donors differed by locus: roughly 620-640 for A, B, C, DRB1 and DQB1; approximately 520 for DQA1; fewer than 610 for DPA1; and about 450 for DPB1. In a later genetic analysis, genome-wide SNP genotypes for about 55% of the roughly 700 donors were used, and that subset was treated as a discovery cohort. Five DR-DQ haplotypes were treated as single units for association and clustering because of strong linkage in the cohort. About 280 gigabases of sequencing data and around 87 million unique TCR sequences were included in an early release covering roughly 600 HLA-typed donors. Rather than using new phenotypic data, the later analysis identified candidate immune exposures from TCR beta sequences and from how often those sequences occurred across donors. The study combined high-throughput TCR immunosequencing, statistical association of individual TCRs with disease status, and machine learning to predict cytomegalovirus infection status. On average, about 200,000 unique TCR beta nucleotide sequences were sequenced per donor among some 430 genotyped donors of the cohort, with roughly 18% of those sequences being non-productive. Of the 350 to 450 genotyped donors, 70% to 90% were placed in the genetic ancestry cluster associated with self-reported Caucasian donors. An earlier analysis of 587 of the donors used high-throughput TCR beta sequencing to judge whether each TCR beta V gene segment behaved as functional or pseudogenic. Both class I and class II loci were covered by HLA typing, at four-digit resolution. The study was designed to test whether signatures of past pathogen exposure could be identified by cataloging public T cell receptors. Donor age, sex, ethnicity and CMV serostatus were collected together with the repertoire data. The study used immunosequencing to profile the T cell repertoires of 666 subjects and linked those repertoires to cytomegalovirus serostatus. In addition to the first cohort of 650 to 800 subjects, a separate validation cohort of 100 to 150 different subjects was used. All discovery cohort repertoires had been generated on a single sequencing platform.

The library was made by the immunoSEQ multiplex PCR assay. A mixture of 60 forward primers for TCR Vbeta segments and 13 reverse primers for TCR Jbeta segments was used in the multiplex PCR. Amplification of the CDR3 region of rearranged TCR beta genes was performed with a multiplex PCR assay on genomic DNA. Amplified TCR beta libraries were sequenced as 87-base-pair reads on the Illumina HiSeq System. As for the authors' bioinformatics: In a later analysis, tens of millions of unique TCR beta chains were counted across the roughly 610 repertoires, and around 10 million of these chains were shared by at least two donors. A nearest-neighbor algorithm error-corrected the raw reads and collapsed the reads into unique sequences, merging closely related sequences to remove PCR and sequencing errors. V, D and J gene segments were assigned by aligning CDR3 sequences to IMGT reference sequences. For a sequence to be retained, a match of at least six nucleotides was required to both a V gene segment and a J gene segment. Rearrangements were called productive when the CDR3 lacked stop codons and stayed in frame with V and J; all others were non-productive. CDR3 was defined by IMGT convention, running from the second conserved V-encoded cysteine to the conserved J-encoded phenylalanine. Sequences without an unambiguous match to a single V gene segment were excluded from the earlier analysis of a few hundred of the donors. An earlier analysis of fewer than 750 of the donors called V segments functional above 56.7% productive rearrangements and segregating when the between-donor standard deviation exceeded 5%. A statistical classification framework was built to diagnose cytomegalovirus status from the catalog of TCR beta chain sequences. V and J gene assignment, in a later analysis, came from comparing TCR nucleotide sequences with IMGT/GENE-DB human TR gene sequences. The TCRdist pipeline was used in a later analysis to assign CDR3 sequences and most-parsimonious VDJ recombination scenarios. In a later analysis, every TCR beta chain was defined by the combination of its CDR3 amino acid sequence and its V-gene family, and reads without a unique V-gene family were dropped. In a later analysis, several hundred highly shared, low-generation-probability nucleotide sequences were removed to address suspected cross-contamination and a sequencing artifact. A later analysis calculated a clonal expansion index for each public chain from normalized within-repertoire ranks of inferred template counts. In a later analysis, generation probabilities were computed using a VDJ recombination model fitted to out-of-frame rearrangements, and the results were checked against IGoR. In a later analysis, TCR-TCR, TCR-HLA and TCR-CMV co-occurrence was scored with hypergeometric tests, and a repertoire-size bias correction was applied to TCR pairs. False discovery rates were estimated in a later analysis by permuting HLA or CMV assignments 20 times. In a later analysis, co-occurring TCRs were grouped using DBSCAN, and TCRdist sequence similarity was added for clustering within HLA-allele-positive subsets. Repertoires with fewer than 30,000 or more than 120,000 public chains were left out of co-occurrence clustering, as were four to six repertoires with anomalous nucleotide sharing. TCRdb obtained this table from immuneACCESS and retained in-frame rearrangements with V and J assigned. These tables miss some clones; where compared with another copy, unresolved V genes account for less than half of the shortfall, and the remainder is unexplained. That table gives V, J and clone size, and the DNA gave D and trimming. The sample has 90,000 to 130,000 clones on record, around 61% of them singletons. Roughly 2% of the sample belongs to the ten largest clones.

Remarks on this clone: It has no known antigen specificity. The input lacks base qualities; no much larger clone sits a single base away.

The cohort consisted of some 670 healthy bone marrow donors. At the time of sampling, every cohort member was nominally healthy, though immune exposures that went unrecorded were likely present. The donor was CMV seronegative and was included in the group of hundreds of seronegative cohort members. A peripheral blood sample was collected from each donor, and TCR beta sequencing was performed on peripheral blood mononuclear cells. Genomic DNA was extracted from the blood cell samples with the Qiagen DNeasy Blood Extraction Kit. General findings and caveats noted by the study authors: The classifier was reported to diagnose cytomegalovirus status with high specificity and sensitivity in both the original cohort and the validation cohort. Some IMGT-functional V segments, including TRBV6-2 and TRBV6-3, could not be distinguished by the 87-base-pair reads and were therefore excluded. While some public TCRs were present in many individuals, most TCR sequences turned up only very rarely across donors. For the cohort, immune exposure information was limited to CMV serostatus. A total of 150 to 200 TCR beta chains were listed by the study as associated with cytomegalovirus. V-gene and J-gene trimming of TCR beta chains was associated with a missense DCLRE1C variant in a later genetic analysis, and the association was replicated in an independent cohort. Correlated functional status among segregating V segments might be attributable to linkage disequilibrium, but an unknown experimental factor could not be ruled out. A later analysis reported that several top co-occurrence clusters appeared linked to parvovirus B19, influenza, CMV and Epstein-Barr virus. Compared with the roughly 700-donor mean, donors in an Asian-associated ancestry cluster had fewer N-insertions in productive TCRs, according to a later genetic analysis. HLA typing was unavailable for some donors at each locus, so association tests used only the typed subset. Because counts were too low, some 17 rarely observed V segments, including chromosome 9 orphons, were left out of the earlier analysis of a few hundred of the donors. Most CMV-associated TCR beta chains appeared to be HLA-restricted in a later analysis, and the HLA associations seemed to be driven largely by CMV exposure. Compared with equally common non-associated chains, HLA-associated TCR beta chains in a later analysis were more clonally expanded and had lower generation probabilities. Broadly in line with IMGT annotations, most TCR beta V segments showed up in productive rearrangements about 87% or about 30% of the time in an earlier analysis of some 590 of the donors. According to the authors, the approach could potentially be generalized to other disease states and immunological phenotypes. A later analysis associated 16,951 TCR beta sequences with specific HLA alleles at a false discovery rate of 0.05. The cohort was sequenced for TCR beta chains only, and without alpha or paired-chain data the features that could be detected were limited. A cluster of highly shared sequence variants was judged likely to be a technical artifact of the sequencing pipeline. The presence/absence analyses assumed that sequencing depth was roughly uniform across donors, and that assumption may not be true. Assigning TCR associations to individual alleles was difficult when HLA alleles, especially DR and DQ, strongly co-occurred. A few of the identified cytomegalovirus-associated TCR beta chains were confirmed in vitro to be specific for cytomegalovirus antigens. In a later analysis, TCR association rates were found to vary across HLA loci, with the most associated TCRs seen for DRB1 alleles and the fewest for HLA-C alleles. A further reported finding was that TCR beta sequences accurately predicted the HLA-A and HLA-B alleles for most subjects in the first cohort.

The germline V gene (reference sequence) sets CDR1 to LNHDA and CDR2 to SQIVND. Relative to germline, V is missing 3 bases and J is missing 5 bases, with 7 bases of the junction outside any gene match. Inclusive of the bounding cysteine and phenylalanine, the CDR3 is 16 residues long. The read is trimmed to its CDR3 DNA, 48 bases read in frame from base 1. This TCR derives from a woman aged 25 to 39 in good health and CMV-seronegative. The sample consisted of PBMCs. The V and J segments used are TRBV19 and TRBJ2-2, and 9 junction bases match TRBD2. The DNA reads TGTGCCAGTAGTATTCGGGCTAGCGGGATTACCGGGGAGCTGTTTTTT. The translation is CASSIRASGITGELFF.